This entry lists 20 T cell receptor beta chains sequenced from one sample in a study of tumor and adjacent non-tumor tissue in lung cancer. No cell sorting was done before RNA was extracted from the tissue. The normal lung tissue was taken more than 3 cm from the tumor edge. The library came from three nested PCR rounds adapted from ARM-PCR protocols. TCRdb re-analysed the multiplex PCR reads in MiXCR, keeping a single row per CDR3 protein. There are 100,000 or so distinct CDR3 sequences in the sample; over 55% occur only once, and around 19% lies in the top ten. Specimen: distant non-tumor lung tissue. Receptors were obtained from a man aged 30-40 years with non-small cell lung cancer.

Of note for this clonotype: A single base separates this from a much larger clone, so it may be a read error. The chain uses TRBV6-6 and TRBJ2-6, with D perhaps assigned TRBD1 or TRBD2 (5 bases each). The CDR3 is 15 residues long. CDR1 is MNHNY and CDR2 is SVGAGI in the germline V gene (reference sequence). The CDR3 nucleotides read TGTGCCAGCAGCCCAAGGAGGCCTGGGGCCGACGTCCTGACTTTC. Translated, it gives CASSPRRPGADVLTF.

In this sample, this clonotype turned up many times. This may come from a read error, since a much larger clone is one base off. CDR3 amino acids: CASSRDGMNTEAFF. In DNA, the CDR3 is TGTGCCAGCAGCCGGGACGGGATGAACACTGAAGCTTTCTTT. The V gene is TRBV5-1, the J gene TRBJ1-1, with a weak D call TRBD1 (5 bases). There are 14 residues in the CDR3. The germline gives CDR1 SGHRS, CDR2 YFSETQ.

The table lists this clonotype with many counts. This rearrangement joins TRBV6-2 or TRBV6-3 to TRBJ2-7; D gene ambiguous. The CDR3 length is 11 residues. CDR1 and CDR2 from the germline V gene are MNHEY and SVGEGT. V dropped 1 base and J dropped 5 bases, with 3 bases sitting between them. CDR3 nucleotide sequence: TGTGCCAGCAGTTACTACCACGAGCAGTACTTC. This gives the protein CASSYYHEQYF.

CDR3 nucleotide sequence: TGTGCCAGCAGCTCACGCACCCTTGGCGGCGGTTCCTACAATGAGCAGTTCTTC. This sequence encodes CASSSRTLGGGSYNEQFF. The rearrangement links TRBV11-2 to TRBJ2-1; D uncertain. The CDR3 has 18 residues. CDR1 is SGHAT and CDR2 is FQNNGV in the germline V gene. The germline V and J ends were trimmed by 4 bases and 1 base, with 20 bases remaining between them.

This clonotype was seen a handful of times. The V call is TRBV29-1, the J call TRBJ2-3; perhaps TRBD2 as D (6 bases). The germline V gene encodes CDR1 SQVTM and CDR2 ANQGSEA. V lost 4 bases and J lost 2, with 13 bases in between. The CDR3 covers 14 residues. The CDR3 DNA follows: TGCAGCGTTGCTATGGCGGGACCCACAGATACGCAGTATTTT. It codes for CSVAMAGPTDTQYF.

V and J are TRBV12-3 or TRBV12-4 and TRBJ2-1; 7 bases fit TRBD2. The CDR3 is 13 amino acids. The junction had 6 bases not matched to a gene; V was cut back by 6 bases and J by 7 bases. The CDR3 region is CASSRSGENEQFF. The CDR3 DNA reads TGTGCCAGCAGCCGCAGCGGGGAGAATGAGCAGTTCTTC.

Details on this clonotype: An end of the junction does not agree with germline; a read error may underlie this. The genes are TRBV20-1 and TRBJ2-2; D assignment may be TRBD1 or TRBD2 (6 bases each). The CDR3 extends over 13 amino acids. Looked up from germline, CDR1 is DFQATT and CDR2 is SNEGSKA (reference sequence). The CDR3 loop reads CSVNPGGTRELFF. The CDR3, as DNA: TGCAGTGTTAATCCCGGGGGCACCAGGGAGCTGTTTTTT.

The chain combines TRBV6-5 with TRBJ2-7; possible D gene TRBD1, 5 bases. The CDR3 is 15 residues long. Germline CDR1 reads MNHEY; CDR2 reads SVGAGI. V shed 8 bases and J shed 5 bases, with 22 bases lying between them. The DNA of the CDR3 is TGTGCCAGCCCCCCGTATGGACAAATCGCGGACGAGCAGTACTTC. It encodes CASPPYGQIADEQYF.

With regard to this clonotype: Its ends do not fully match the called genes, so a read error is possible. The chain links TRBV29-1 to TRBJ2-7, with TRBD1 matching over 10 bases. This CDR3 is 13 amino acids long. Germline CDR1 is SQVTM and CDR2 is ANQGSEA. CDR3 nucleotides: TGCACCGTTCTGAGGACAGGGGGGTACAAGCAGTACTTC. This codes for CTVLRTGGYKQYF.

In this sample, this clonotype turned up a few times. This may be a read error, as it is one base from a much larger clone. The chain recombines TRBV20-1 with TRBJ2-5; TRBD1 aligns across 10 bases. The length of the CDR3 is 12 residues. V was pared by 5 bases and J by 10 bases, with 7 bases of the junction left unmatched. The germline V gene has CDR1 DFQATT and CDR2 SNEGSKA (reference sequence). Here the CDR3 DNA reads TGCAGTGCTGGGACAGGGGACCTGATCCAGTACTTC. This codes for CSAGTGDLIQYF.

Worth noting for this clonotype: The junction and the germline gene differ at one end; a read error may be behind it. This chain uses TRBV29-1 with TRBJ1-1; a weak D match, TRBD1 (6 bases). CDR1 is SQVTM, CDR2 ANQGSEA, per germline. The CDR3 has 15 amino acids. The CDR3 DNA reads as TGCAGCGTTGACTCCGGGGGCGAGATGAGCACTGAAACTTTCTTT. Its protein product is CSVDSGGEMSTETFF.

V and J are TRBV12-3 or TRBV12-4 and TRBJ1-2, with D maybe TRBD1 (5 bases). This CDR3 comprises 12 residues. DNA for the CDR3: TGTGTCAATTGGGACCGGGGATGTGGCTACACCTTC. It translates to CVNWDRGCGYTF.

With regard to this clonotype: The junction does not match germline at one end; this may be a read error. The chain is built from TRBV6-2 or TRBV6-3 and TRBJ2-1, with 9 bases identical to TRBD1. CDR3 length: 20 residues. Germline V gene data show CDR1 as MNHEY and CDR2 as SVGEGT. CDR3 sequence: CASSYSAGQGCLGSYNEQFF. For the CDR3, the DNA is TGTGCCAGCAGTTACTCGGCGGGACAGGGCTGCCTAGGCTCCTATAATGAGCAGTTCTTC.

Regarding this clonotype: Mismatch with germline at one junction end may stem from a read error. CDR3 nucleotide sequence: TGCACCAGCAGCCAAGAGGGAGGGTTTTTATACAATGAGCAGCTCTTC. It codes for CTSSQEGGFLYNEQLF. This chain links TRBV4-1 with TRBJ2-1, with 7 bases that match TRBD2. CDR1 is MGHRA, CDR2 YSYEKL, per germline. The CDR3 runs to 16 residues.

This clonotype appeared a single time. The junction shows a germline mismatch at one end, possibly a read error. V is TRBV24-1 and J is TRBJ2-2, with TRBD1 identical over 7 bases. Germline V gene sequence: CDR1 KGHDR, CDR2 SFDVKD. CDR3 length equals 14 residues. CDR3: CATSGDRDTGELFF. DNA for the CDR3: TGTGCCACCAGTGGTGACAGGGACACCGGGGAGCTGTTCTTT.

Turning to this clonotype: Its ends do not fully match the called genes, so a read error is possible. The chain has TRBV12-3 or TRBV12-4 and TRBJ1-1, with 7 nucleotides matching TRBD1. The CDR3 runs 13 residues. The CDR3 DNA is TGTGCCAGCACCCAGACAGGGAGCACTGGAGCTTTCTTT. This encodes CASTQTGSTGAFF.

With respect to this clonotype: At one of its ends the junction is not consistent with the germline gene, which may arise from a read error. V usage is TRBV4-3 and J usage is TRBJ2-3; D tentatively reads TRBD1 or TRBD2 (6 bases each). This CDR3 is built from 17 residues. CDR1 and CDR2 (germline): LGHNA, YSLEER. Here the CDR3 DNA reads TGCACCAGCAGCCAAGACGGGGGCGGGGCTAGCACAGATACGCAGTGTTTT. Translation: CTSSQDGGGASTDTQCF.

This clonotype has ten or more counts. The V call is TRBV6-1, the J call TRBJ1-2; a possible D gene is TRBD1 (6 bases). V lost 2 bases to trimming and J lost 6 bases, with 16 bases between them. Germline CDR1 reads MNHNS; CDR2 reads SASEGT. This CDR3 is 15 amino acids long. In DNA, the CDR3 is TGTGCCAGCAGTGAATTTGGGGGGCGGATTAATGGCTACACCTTC. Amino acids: CASSEFGGRINGYTF.

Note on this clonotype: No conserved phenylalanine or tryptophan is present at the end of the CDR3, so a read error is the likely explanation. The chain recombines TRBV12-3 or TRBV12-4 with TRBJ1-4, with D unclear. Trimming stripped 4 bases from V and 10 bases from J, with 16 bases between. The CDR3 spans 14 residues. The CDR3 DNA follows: TGTGCCAGCAGTTCAACGGTGGCTCTGGGAAAACTGTTTTCT. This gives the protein CASSSTVALGKLFS.

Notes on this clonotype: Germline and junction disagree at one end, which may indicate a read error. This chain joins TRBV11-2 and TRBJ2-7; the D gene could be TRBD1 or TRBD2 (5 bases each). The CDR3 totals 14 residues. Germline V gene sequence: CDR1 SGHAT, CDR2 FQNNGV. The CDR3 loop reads CATSLAFRGHKQYF. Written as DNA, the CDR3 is TGTGCCACCAGCTTAGCTTTCCGGGGCCACAAGCAGTACTTC.